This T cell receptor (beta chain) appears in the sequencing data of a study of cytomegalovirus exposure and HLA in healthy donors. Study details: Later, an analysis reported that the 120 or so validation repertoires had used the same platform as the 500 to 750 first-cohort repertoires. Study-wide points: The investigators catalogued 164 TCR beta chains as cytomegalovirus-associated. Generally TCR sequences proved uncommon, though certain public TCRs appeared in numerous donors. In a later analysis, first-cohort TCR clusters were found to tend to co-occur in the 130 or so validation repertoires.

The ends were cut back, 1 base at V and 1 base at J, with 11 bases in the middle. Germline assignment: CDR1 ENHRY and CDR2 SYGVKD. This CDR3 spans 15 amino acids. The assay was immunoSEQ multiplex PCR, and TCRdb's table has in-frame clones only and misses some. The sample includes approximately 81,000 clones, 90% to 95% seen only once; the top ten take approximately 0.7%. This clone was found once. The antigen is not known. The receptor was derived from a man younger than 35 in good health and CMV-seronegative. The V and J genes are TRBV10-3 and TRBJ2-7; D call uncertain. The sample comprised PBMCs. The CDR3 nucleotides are TGTGCCATCAGTGAGTATTCGAGACTTTCCTACGAGCAGTACTTC. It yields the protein CAISEYSRLSYEQYF.